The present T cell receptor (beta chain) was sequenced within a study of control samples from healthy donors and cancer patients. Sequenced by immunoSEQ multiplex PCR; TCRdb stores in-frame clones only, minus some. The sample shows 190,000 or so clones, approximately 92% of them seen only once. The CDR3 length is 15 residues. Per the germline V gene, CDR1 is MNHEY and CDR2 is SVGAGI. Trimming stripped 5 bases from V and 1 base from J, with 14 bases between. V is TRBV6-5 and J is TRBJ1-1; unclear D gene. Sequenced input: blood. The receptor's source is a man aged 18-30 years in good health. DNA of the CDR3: TGTGCCAGCAGTCCGGGGTACACCGCGAACACTGAAGCTTTCTTT. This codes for CASSPGYTANTEAFF.